The T cell receptor (beta chain) described here comes from a study of blood T cell repertoires in COVID-19 (dated by TCRdb to between 2020 and 2021). At the level of the whole study: The collaborator samples originated in the United States, Italy and Spain and spanned the acute and convalescent phases of COVID-19. The prospective study material was composed of cDNA or gDNA derived from T cells, B-cell-depleted T cells, or PBMCs. Deeply sampled blood TCRbeta repertoires from subjects exposed to, actively infected with, or recovered from COVID-19 were included in the dataset. A freely available public database, intended as a resource for researchers studying the immune response to SARS-CoV-2, is where the repertoires were released. Samples came from the ongoing ImmuneRACE study (first 160 participants) plus 1,254 subjects from 6 global collaborators. Sample metadata almost always included a de-identified subject ID, COVID-19 status, age in years and sex. Where available, HLA class I and class II types were taken from metadata supplied by the sample provider and were not determined by assay-based typing.

Study-wide conclusions, independent of this receptor: Clinical and demographic metadata were provided uncurated, with the amount varying by source and participant.

TCRbeta CDR3 regions were amplified from genomic DNA by means of the immunoSEQ Assay, a bias-controlled multiplex PCR. Per the source publication's procedure: The number of nucleated cells in each sample was estimated by amplification of reference gene primers within the assay. To quantify the absolute abundance of each unique TCRbeta CDR3 rearrangement, sequence reads were collapsed and filtered. For each sample, productive Simpson clonality was calculated as the square root of Simpson's diversity index across productive rearrangements. TCRdb limited this immuneACCESS table to in-frame rearrangements with V and J called. A share of clones is missing; checked studies link under half to unresolved V genes, and the rest is unexplained. That table furnishes V, J and clone size, whereas the DNA furnished D and trimming. The sample table lists 120,000 to 150,000 clones, 85% of them with a count of one. Approximately 2.5% of the sample is taken by the ten largest.

The CDR3 measures 23 amino acids from cysteine to phenylalanine. The kept DNA is CDR3 alone, 69 bases in frame from the first base. Each collaborating institution followed its own protocols to collect whole blood in K2EDTA tubes. For TCRbeta analysis, collaborator samples were shipped as frozen whole blood, as isolated PBMCs, or as DNA extracted from either sample type. A note on this clone: Its binding antigen is unknown. No base quality information exists; no much larger clone differs at one position.

This chain joins TRBV21-1 to TRBJ2-1; TRBD2 is the table's D call and was not checked against the DNA. TRBV21-1 counts as a pseudogene. Sequenced material: peripheral blood. The clonotype originates from a human donor with acute or convalescent COVID-19. The donor label of this sample is uncertain. The CDR3 protein sequence reads: CASSTARSQDLGKAKSSYNEQFF. The sequenced DNA is TGTGCCAGCAGCACCGCGAGATCCCAAGATCTAGGTAAGGCAAAGAGCTCCTACAATGAGCAGTTCTTC.